What follows are 32 T cell receptor beta chains derived from one specimen sequenced in a study of PD-1 blockade in classical Hodgkin lymphoma. Time point: cycle 4 day 1 (C4D1), after less than 7 weeks of nivolumab. Brentuximab vedotin exposure varied, and every patient relapsed after autologous stem cell transplantation. CD4+ T cells were purified from thawed PBMCs by negative selection. Data came from immunoSEQ multiplex PCR; TCRdb stores just in-frame clones and leaves some out. The sample lists about 27,000 clones, 75% to 90% occurring once. The sequencing here drew on CD4+ T cells from blood, taken before the fourth cycle of nivolumab. Receptors were obtained from a human donor with classical Hodgkin lymphoma.

In DNA, the CDR3 is TGTGCCAGCAGCAAAATTTGGGTTCGGGATGACCTCAGGGAGACCCAGTACTTC. It translates to CASSKIWVRDDLRETQYF. V is TRBV21-1 and J is TRBJ2-5; the table assigns TRBD2, which was not confirmed against the DNA. TRBV21-1 is tagged as a pseudogene. This CDR3 has 18 residues.

The chain employs TRBV5-1 and TRBJ1-1, with D tentatively TRBD1 (5 bases). Germline V CDR1 and CDR2: SGHRS, YFSETQ. V was pared by 6 bases and J by 1 base, with 10 bases between. This CDR3 comprises 13 residues. CDR3 bases: TGCGCCAGCACCCAGGGTACGAACACTGAAGCTTTCTTT. Translation: CASTQGTNTEAFF.

In its sample, this clone was seen once. The chain recombines TRBV7-2 with TRBJ2-1; 8 bases map to TRBD2. This CDR3 comprises 16 residues. With V trimmed by 5 bases and J by 1 base, 7 bases remained unmatched. Germline V gene sequence: CDR1 SGHTA, CDR2 FQGNSA. The CDR3 DNA reads as TGTGCCAGCAGCCGTAGCGGGGTCGGATCCTACAATGAGCAGTTCTTC. It encodes CASSRSGVGSYNEQFF.

The V call is TRBV19, the J call TRBJ1-1, with 9 nucleotides matching TRBD1. The V gene end was trimmed by 11 bases and the J gene end by 6 bases; junction bases not matched to a gene: 16. This CDR3 contains 15 residues. Germline loops: CDR1 LNHDA, CDR2 SQIVND (reference sequence). For the CDR3, the DNA is TGTGCCTCCGGTAGGGGACAGGGTGGAGGGGCTGAAGCTTTCTTT. Translated, it gives CASGRGQGGGAEAFF.

The genes are TRBV7-6 and TRBJ2-7, with 7 bases aligning to TRBD2. Germline CDR1 is SGHVS and CDR2 is FNYEAQ. The CDR3 spans 18 residues. With 5 bases clipped from V and 1 base from J, the junction kept 17 bases outside the gene matches. The CDR3 coding sequence is TGTGCCAGCAGCCTGGGGGGGGTGACTAGTTCCTATTCCTACGAGCAGTACTTC. The encoded protein is CASSLGGVTSSYSYEQYF.

This clone was seen more than once but under ten times. The chain carries TRBV30 and TRBJ1-2; D gene uncertain. The germline gives CDR1 GTSNPN, CDR2 SVGIG (reference sequence). The CDR3 totals 12 residues. The germline V and J ends were trimmed by 1 base and 2 bases, with 5 bases remaining between them. Here the CDR3 DNA reads TGTGCCTGGAGTGACAGAAACTATGGCTACACCTTC. Translating it yields CAWSDRNYGYTF.

This clone showed up just a few times. The rearrangement links TRBV28 to TRBJ2-7; D not certain. The CDR3 is 14 residues long. CDR1 and CDR2 from the germline V gene are MDHEN and SYDVKM. V dropped 1 base and J dropped 2 bases, with 9 bases sitting between them. The CDR3 DNA is TGTGCCAGCAGTTTATTAGCTACACCCTACGAGCAGTACTTC. This codes for CASSLLATPYEQYF.

V gene TRBV15 combines with J gene TRBJ1-1; tentatively, D is TRBD1 (5 bases). The CDR3 loop spans 16 amino acids. Looked up from germline, CDR1 is LNHNV and CDR2 is YYDKDF (reference sequence). Trimming cost V 3 bases and J 4 bases, with 18 bases left between them. The CDR3 region is CATSRGSSGRITEAFF. In nucleotides, the CDR3 is TGTGCCACCAGCAGGGGGTCTTCAGGGAGAATCACTGAAGCTTTCTTT.

This clone was observed once. The chain uses TRBV6-1 and TRBJ2-7; 8 nucleotides align to TRBD1. The CDR3 consists of 12 residues. With V trimmed by 7 bases and J by 10 bases, 9 bases remained unmatched. Germline V CDR1 and CDR2: MNHNS, SASEGT. CDR3 residues: CASNTPGTGQYF. The DNA for the CDR3 is TGTGCCAGCAACACTCCCGGGACAGGTCAGTACTTC.

The chain joins TRBV10-3 to TRBJ2-3; the D is unclear. Trimming took 0 bases from V and 4 from J, leaving 11 bases between them. Germline assignment: CDR1 ENHRY and CDR2 SYGVKD. The CDR3 loop spans 15 amino acids. Written as DNA, the CDR3 is TGTGCCATCAGTGAGTCTAGCACTAACTCAGATACGCAGTATTTT. Protein product: CAISESSTNSDTQYF.

This sequence joins TRBV7-2 and TRBJ2-7; D gene uncertain. V was shortened by 1 base and J by 4 bases, with 11 bases between the two germline ends. CDR1 SGHTA and CDR2 FQGNSA come from the germline V gene. The CDR3 is 14 amino acids. CDR3 residues: CASSLDGRVYEQYF. The DNA of the CDR3 is TGTGCCAGCAGCTTAGATGGCAGAGTTTACGAGCAGTACTTC.

The gene calls are TRBV6-1 and TRBJ2-1; tentative D call: TRBD1 (5 bases). The CDR3 covers 16 residues. With 2 bases removed from V and 4 bases from J, the gap between germline ends came to 15 bases. Germline CDR1 and CDR2: MNHNS and SASEGT. The CDR3 region has the DNA TGTGCCAGCAGTGAATGGGCAACAGGAAGATACAATGAGCAGTTCTTC. Protein sequence: CASSEWATGRYNEQFF.

This chain links TRBV4-1 with TRBJ1-5, with D unclear. The CDR3 is 13 residues long. With 0 bases removed from V and 6 bases from J, the gap between germline ends came to 6 bases. CDR1 is MGHRA, CDR2 YSYEKL, per germline. CDR3 nucleotide sequence: TGCGCCAGCAGCCAAGATCCGCGTCAGCCCCAGCATTTT. Translation: CASSQDPRQPQHF.

This sequence joins TRBV7-2 and TRBJ2-1, with 9 bases aligning to TRBD2. Germline CDR1 reads SGHTA; CDR2 reads FQGNSA. The CDR3 is 15 amino acids. Germline trimming cut 5 bases from V and 4 bases from J; bases unmatched to any gene: 6. The CDR3 protein is CASSPTSGPYNEQFF. The CDR3 DNA follows: TGTGCCAGCAGCCCAACTAGCGGGCCTTACAATGAGCAGTTCTTC.

The chain employs TRBV6-6 and TRBJ2-3, with D perhaps TRBD1 or TRBD2 (5 bases each). Germline CDR1 MNHNY, CDR2 SVGAGI (reference sequence). V gave up 6 bases and J gave up 3 bases, with 16 bases separating them. This CDR3 has 15 residues. The CDR3 protein is CASRPSGWGTDTQYF. The CDR3, as DNA: TGTGCCAGCAGACCCTCCGGTTGGGGGACAGATACGCAGTATTTT.

This rearrangement joins TRBV4-1 to TRBJ2-7; D is perhaps TRBD2 (5 bases). Deletions cut 0 bases from V and 0 bases from J, with 24 bases between. The CDR3 consists of 20 residues. Looked up from germline, CDR1 is MGHRA and CDR2 is YSYEKL. The CDR3 loop is CASSQERRGVGSAFSYEQYF. The CDR3 nucleotides are TGCGCCAGCAGCCAAGAGAGACGTGGGGTTGGTAGCGCGTTCTCCTACGAGCAGTACTTC.

The rearrangement joins TRBV6-5 to TRBJ2-4, with 7 bases lining up with TRBD2. The CDR3 spans 16 residues. The V gene's germline CDR1 is MNHEY and CDR2 SVGAGI. V trimming: 2 bases; J trimming: 6 bases; junction bases outside the gene matches: 10. The CDR3 is CASSYQWGEGRNIQYF. DNA of the CDR3: TGTGCCAGCAGTTACCAGTGGGGGGAGGGGAGAAACATTCAGTACTTC.

With respect to this clone: The junction departs from the called germline gene at one end, perhaps through a read error. The chain joins TRBV5-4 to TRBJ1-1; possible D gene TRBD1, 5 bases. The CDR3 has 15 amino acids. Germline values: CDR1 SGHNT, CDR2 YYREEE (reference sequence). The CDR3 bases are TGCGCCAGCAGCCTCGAGGGAGGTGAACAGGCTGAAGCTTTCTTT. Translating it yields CASSLEGGEQAEAFF.

The chain carries TRBV15 and TRBJ1-2; TRBD1 matches 9 bases. The CDR3 extends over 18 amino acids. CDR1 LNHNV and CDR2 YYDKDF come from the germline V gene (reference sequence). V trimming: 5 bases; J trimming: 2 bases; junction bases outside the gene matches: 15. CDR3 nucleotides: TGTGCCACCAGCGAACGGGACAGGGTGGCTTTATCCAACTATGGCTACACCTTC. It yields the protein CATSERDRVALSNYGYTF.

The rearrangement links TRBV28 to TRBJ1-5; a weak D match, TRBD1 (5 bases). The CDR3 is 16 amino acids. Germline CDR1 MDHEN, CDR2 SYDVKM. Trimming shortened V by 6 bases and J by 4 bases, and 19 bases separated the two germline ends. CDR3 protein: CASSLVEQGGNQPQHF. For the CDR3, the DNA is TGTGCCAGCAGCCTAGTTGAGCAGGGTGGGAATCAGCCCCAGCATTTT.

The chain combines TRBV7-9 with TRBJ1-1, with TRBD1 as a possible D gene (6 bases). The CDR3 extends over 12 amino acids. With 11 bases removed from V and 1 base from J, the gap between germline ends came to 11 bases. The germline V gene encodes CDR1 SEHNR and CDR2 FQNEAQ (reference sequence). CDR3 nucleotides: TGTGCCCTGACAGGTGAGAACACTGAAGCTTTCTTT. This encodes CALTGENTEAFF.

The chain uses TRBV2 and TRBJ2-2, with 7 bases that match TRBD1. The CDR3 contains 14 residues. Looked up from germline, CDR1 is SNHLY and CDR2 is FYNNEI. With 10 bases clipped from V and 4 bases from J, the junction kept 9 bases outside the gene matches. DNA for the CDR3: TGTGCCACCAAGGGGACAGTGGTCACCGGGGAGCTGTTTTTT. This translates into CATKGTVVTGELFF.

V usage is TRBV25-1 and J usage is TRBJ1-4; D unclear. The CDR3 sequence is 15 residues long. The V end lost 0 bases, the J end lost 0 bases, and 5 bases lay between the germline ends. The germline V gene encodes CDR1 MGHDK and CDR2 SYGVNS. CDR3 DNA sequence: TGTGCCAGCAGTGAATACGGGCCAACTAATGAAAAACTGTTTTTT. As protein: CASSEYGPTNEKLFF.

The rearrangement uses TRBV12-5 and TRBJ1-1, with D hard to call. The V end lost 2 bases, the J end lost 4 bases, and 5 bases lay between the germline ends. From germline, CDR1 is LGHNT and CDR2 FRNRAP. This CDR3 region has 12 residues. CDR3 amino acids: CASGLTGTEAFF. In DNA, the CDR3 is TGTGCTAGTGGTTTGACGGGCACTGAAGCTTTCTTT.

This clone has just a few counts. The chain carries TRBV28 and TRBJ1-2; the D gene is possibly TRBD1 (5 bases). CDR3 length: 14 residues. Germline V CDR1 and CDR2: MDHEN, SYDVKM. V gave up 1 base and J gave up 4 bases, with 10 bases separating them. Here the CDR3 reads CASSLSAGSYGYTF. The CDR3 DNA reads as TGTGCCAGCAGTTTATCGGCAGGGTCCTATGGCTACACCTTC.

V usage is TRBV19 and J usage is TRBJ1-5, with D tentatively TRBD1 (5 bases). Germline V lookup: CDR1 LNHDA, CDR2 SQIVND (reference sequence). Trimming pared 6 bases from V and 5 bases from J, leaving 17 bases between. This CDR3 spans 15 amino acids. In nucleotides, the CDR3 is TGTGCCAGTAGATTTCAGGGAGGAAGGGATCAGCCCCAGCATTTT. Translating it yields CASRFQGGRDQPQHF.

The chain employs TRBV6-6 and TRBJ2-1, with D perhaps TRBD2 (6 bases). The CDR3 totals 15 residues. The V and J ends lost 6 bases and 2 bases respectively, with 14 bases between them. Looked up from germline, CDR1 is MNHNY and CDR2 is SVGAGI (reference sequence). CDR3 loop: CASSPWGLPYNEQFF. In DNA form, the CDR3 reads TGTGCCAGCAGCCCTTGGGGACTCCCCTACAATGAGCAGTTCTTC.

V and J are TRBV15 and TRBJ2-7; maybe TRBD2 (5 bases). Trimming took off 0 bases at V and 0 bases at J, with 9 bases between the two ends. Germline V CDR1 and CDR2: LNHNV, YYDKDF (reference sequence). The CDR3 is 15 residues long. The CDR3 protein is CATSRERASSYEQYF. Here the CDR3 DNA reads TGTGCCACCAGCAGAGAGAGGGCCAGCTCCTACGAGCAGTACTTC.

The chain employs TRBV18 and TRBJ2-3; D is unclear. Germline loops: CDR1 KGHSH, CDR2 LQKENI. The CDR3 has 14 amino acids. V lost 2 bases and J 3 bases, leaving 9 bases between the germline ends. The CDR3 DNA reads TGTGCCAGCTCACCAACCCTCTCGACAGATACGCAGTATTTT. This encodes CASSPTLSTDTQYF.

J is TRBJ2-1 and V is TRBV2; D unresolved. The CDR3 covers 14 residues. V shed 6 bases and J shed 9 bases, with 18 bases lying between them. Germline V gene data show CDR1 as SNHLY and CDR2 as FYNNEI. The CDR3, as DNA: TGTGCCAGCAGGGGTCCCTCGTTGGAGTCTGAGCAGTTCTTC. Translated: CASRGPSLESEQFF.

The chain joins TRBV30 to TRBJ1-6, with D possibly being TRBD1 (5 bases). The V end lost 0 bases, the J end lost 1 base, and 7 bases lay between the germline ends. Germline-derived CDR1 and CDR2 are GTSNPN and SVGIG (reference sequence). There are 15 residues in the CDR3. This chain's CDR3 is CAWSVRGSYNSPLHF. The CDR3 region has the DNA TGTGCCTGGAGTGTAAGGGGATCCTATAATTCACCCCTCCACTTT.

This chain connects TRBV28 to TRBJ2-1, with D tentatively TRBD2 (6 bases). Germline assignment: CDR1 MDHEN and CDR2 SYDVKM. The germline V and J ends were trimmed by 5 bases and 2 bases, with 10 bases remaining between them. The CDR3 runs to 14 residues. CDR3 DNA sequence: TGTGCCAGCAGTATTCGGGAGCCCTACAATGAGCAGTTCTTC. As protein: CASSIREPYNEQFF.